A selection of T cell receptor beta chains follows, all from one sample in a study of blood T cells in healthy people across ages. MiXCR, run by TCRdb on the 5' RACE reads, gives a single entry per CDR3 protein. Found here are nearly 800,000 distinct CDR3 sequences, roughly 25% of them singletons; the top ten hold roughly 3.5%. These data also formed part of another study, on T cells of mothers and their children.

The sample taken for sequencing was blood. The source of these receptors is a boy younger than 18 in good health. Each CDR3 is given with its conserved first and last residue. The D gene is left open where the match is weak. Clone sizes are given selectively: once, few, many, or a class where the clone is expanded.

V gene	J gene	D gene	clone size	CDR3 DNA	CDR3 protein
TRBV6-2/TRBV6-3	TRBJ2-7	TRBD2	-	TGTGCCAGCAGAAAACCACTAATAGCGGGAGTGGACGAGCAGTACTTC	CASRKPLIAGVDEQYF
TRBV4-3	TRBJ2-7	TRBD1	-	TGCGCCAGCAGCCAAGATGGGGACAGAACCTACGAGCAGTACTTC	CASSQDGDRTYEQYF
TRBV3-1	TRBJ2-1	-	few	TGTGCCAGCAGCCATCGACTAAGCTCCTACAATGAGCAGTTCTTC	CASSHRLSSYNEQFF
TRBV7-9	TRBJ2-1	TRBD2	few	TGTGCCAGCAGCTTGAGCGGGAGGGTTCTTGAGCAGTTCTTC	CASSLSGRVLEQFF
TRBV29-1	TRBJ2-1	-	few	TGCAGCCTGTCCCCTGGCGCCACTTTCAATGAGCAGTTCTTC	CSLSPGATFNEQFF
TRBV7-2	TRBJ2-7	TRBD2	few	TGTGCCAGCAGCCCCCCGGTAGCGGGAGTTACGTACGAGCAGTACTTC	CASSPPVAGVTYEQYF
TRBV6-2/TRBV6-3	TRBJ2-7	TRBD1	few	TGTGCCAGCAGAGACCCCGGGACAGGGAGCTACGAGCAGTACTTC	CASRDPGTGSYEQYF
TRBV29-1	TRBJ2-2	-	few	TGCAGCCTAACGCTTTCGAACACCGGGGAGCTGTTTTTT	CSLTLSNTGELFF
TRBV7-2	TRBJ2-3	-	-	TGTGCCAGCAGTTTAGGAGGGTCATCTATACAGTATTTT	CASSLGGSSIQYF
TRBV27	TRBJ2-7	TRBD1	few	TGTGCCAGCAGTCTCGGGACAGGGCACTACGAGCAGTACTTC	CASSLGTGHYEQYF
TRBV7-2	TRBJ2-2	-	few	TGTGCCAGCAGCTTGAAACAGGACTTGTTTTTT	CASSLKQDLFF
TRBV5-1	TRBJ2-3	-	few	TGCGCCAGCAGCTTGGCCGGCAGGGGAAGGGCAGATACGCAGTATTTT	CASSLAGRGRADTQYF
TRBV20-1	TRBJ2-3	-	-	TGCAGTGCTAGAGACACAGGGCTAGATACGCAGTATTTT	CSARDTGLDTQYF
TRBV28	TRBJ1-1	-	-	TGTGCCAGCAGACGGGACTCCCGAGGTGACAGTGAAGCTTTCTTT	CASRRDSRGDSEAFF
TRBV5-1	TRBJ1-5	-	-	TGCGCCAGCAGCTTGGGGTTGGGCAGGGGTGAGCAGCCCCAGCATTTT	CASSLGLGRGEQPQHF
TRBV12-3/TRBV12-4	TRBJ2-1	-	-	TGTGCCAGCAGTTTTTTCGGATCCCACAATGAGCAGTTCTTC	CASSFFGSHNEQFF
TRBV2	TRBJ2-3	-	-	TGTGCCAGCAGGCTAATTGGTCCAGATACGCAGTATTTT	CASRLIGPDTQYF
TRBV12-3/TRBV12-4	TRBJ2-7	TRBD1	few	TGTGCCAGCAGTTTTGGGGACAGGGGGCTGGACGAGCAGTACTTC	CASSFGDRGLDEQYF
TRBV29-1	TRBJ1-4	-	-	TGCAGCGCTTACAACGAAAAACTGTTTTTT	CSAYNEKLFF
TRBV3-1	TRBJ2-7	TRBD2	few	TGTGCCAGCAGCCAAGAGGGACTAGCGGGGCTTTCCTACGAGCAGTACTTC	CASSQEGLAGLSYEQYF
TRBV16	TRBJ1-3	-	-	TGTGCCAGCAGCCCTTTAGGGGAGCCTGGAAACACCATATATTTT	CASSPLGEPGNTIYF
TRBV6-5	TRBJ1-2	TRBD1	few	TGTGCCAGCAGCAGGGGGGACAGGGGGGGTCCTGGCTACACCTTC	CASSRGDRGGPGYTF
TRBV12-3/TRBV12-4	TRBJ2-1	-	-	TGTGCCAGCAGTTTAGGGTCGAGGAGTGAGCAGTTCTTC	CASSLGSRSEQFF
TRBV2	TRBJ2-1	-	few	TGTGCCACTACCAGGGACAATGAGCAGTTCTTC	CATTRDNEQFF
TRBV12-3/TRBV12-4	TRBJ2-5	TRBD1	-	TGTGCCAGCAGCCGACCCCCGGGACAGGGAACCCAGTACTTC	CASSRPPGQGTQYF
TRBV27	TRBJ2-2	-	-	TGCCCCGGCCCCGCGAACACCGGGGAGCTGTTTTTT	CPGPANTGELFF
TRBV20-1	TRBJ2-5	-	-	TGCAGTGCTAGAGATATTCGAGGGGACACTGACCAAGAGACCCAGTACTTC	CSARDIRGDTDQETQYF
TRBV20-1	TRBJ2-4	TRBD2	-	TGCAGTGCTGATGGACTAGCGGGTGATCAGTACTTC	CSADGLAGDQYF
TRBV7-2	TRBJ1-4	-	-	TGTGCCAGCAGCGTGGGGGTTTCTAATGAAAAACTGTTTTTT	CASSVGVSNEKLFF
TRBV7-9	TRBJ2-7	-	-	TGTGCCAGCAGCCGAAGGGAAAGGTACGAGCAGTACTTC	CASSRRERYEQYF
TRBV12-5	TRBJ1-5	-	few	TGTGCTAGTGGTTTATCCAAGCCCCAGCATTTT	CASGLSKPQHF
TRBV28	TRBJ2-4	-	-	TGTGCCAGCATAAGTGGAACCAAAAACATTCAGTACTTC	CASISGTKNIQYF
TRBV27	TRBJ2-7	-	few	TGTGCCAGCAGAGGGGGCGGGATTGTGGGATTCTACGAGCAGTACTTC	CASRGGGIVGFYEQYF
TRBV6-2/TRBV6-3	TRBJ1-5	-	few	TGTGCCAGCAGTTTAAGGGGGTTTCAGCCCCAGCATTTT	CASSLRGFQPQHF
TRBV11-3	TRBJ2-1	-	-	TGTGCCAGCAGCTTAGGGGATCCCGTCAGCAATGAGCAGTTCTTC	CASSLGDPVSNEQFF
TRBV10-3	TRBJ2-5	-	few	TGTGCCATCAGTGACGGCTATACGGGGGAGCAGTACTTC	CAISDGYTGEQYF
TRBV7-9	TRBJ2-7	-	-	TGTGCCAGCAGCTTAGTGTTGAGGGGGACCTACGAGCAGTACTTC	CASSLVLRGTYEQYF
TRBV4-2	TRBJ2-1	-	-	TGTGCCAGCAGCCAAGTGGGGGAGTCATTCGGCGAGCAGTTCTTC	CASSQVGESFGEQFF
TRBV18	TRBJ2-1	-	-	TGTGCCAGCTCACAAGGGCTAGCCTCCAATGAGCAGTTCTTC	CASSQGLASNEQFF
TRBV9	TRBJ2-7	TRBD1	few	TGTGCCAGCAGCGGGACAGGGAATCCCTACGAGCAGTACTTC	CASSGTGNPYEQYF
TRBV20-1	TRBJ2-4	TRBD1	-	TGCAGTGCTTACGGCTGGCAGGGGGAAAACATTCAGTACTTC	CSAYGWQGENIQYF
TRBV6-2/TRBV6-3	TRBJ1-5	-	-	TGTGCCAGCAGTCCCCAGCGGGGGGGCGGCGGCAATCAGCCCCAGCATTTT	CASSPQRGGGGNQPQHF
TRBV28	TRBJ2-4	TRBD1	-	TGTGCCAGCAGTTCTCAGGGGGCCGGGGAAAACATTCAGTACTTC	CASSSQGAGENIQYF
TRBV20-1	TRBJ2-7	-	-	TGCAGTCCCAGGGTCGACTCCTACGAGCAGTACTTC	CSPRVDSYEQYF
TRBV12-3/TRBV12-4	TRBJ2-1	TRBD2	few	TGTGCCAGCACGAGGACTAGCGGGACGAACAATGAGCAGTTCTTC	CASTRTSGTNNEQFF
TRBV7-9	TRBJ1-4	-	-	TGTGCCAGCAGGTTGTACGGGACACATGAAAAACTGTTTTTT	CASRLYGTHEKLFF
TRBV12-3/TRBV12-4	TRBJ1-2	TRBD1	few	TGTGCCAGCAGTTGGGCAACAGGGGGCCGTGGCTACACCTTC	CASSWATGGRGYTF
TRBV28	TRBJ1-5	-	-	TGTGCCAGCAGTTTATTTTTTAGTTCCAGTTTAAGCAATCAGCCCCAGCATTTT	CASSLFFSSSLSNQPQHF
TRBV20-1	TRBJ1-1	-	-	TGCAGTGCTAGAGGGAACAGGTATGAAGCTTTCTTT	CSARGNRYEAFF
TRBV14	TRBJ2-1	TRBD2	-	TGTGCCAGCAGCCAGAAGGGACTAGCGGGATCTGGTTTCAATGAGCAGTTCTTC	CASSQKGLAGSGFNEQFF
TRBV4-1	TRBJ2-3	TRBD1	-	TGCGCCAGCAGCCAAGATACGACAGGGGGAAGGGGTGCGCAGTATTTT	CASSQDTTGGRGAQYF
TRBV6-2/TRBV6-3	TRBJ1-5	-	-	TGTGCCAGCTCCACGTGGGGAGCTGGCAATCAGCCCCAGCATTTT	CASSTWGAGNQPQHF
TRBV29-1	TRBJ2-7	TRBD2	-	TGCAGCGTCGGACTAGCGGGAGGGCCCGGGGAGCAGTACTTC	CSVGLAGGPGEQYF
TRBV27	TRBJ2-7	-	-	TGTGCCAGCAGTCCCGACTCCCCGGGGTACGAGCAGTACTTC	CASSPDSPGYEQYF
TRBV30	TRBJ2-1	-	-	TGTGCCTGGAGTGTTCACAGGGCGGGAGAGCAGTTCTTC	CAWSVHRAGEQFF
TRBV29-1	TRBJ2-2	TRBD2	-	TGCAGCGTTACCTCCGCTAGCGGGAGTCACACCGGGGAGCTGTTTTTT	CSVTSASGSHTGELFF
TRBV24-1	TRBJ2-4	-	-	TGTGCCACCAGCTTGGGTCCAGGGAACATTCAGTACTTC	CATSLGPGNIQYF